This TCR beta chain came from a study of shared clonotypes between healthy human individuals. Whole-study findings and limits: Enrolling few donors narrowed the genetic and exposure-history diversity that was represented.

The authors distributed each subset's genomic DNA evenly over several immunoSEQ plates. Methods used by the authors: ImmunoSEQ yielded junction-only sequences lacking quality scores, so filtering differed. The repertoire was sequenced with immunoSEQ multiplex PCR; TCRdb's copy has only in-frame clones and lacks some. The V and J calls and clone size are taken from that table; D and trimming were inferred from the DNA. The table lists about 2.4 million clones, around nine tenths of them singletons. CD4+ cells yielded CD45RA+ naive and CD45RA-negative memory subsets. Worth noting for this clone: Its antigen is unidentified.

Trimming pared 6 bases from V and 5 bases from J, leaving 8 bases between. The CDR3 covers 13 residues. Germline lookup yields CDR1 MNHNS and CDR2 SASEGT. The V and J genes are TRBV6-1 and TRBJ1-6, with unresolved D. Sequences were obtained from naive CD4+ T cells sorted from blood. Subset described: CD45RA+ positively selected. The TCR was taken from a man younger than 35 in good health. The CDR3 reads CASSRVNNSPLHF. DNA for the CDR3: TGTGCCAGCAGCCGGGTCAATAATTCACCCCTCCACTTT.